Shown below are 25 T cell receptor beta chains from a single sample sequenced in a study of human T cells and chemical hapten exposure. The authors' total RNA extraction used unfractionated whole blood. TCRdb reprocessed the 5' RACE reads via MiXCR and lists one record per CDR3 protein. The sample holds about 81,000 distinct CDR3 sequences, roughly 8.4% seen once. The source is a male donor in good health.

On this clonotype: A read error may explain this, as a much larger clone is one base away. The chain recombines TRBV15 with TRBJ1-4; D gene unclear. Per germline, CDR1 LNHNV and CDR2 YYDKDF (reference sequence). CDR3 size: 15 residues. The CDR3 coding sequence is TGTACCACCAGCAGAGGTGACGCAACTAATGAAAAACTGTTTTTT. Translated, it gives CTTSRGDATNEKLFF.

The DNA of the CDR3 is TGTGCCAGCAGCTTAGTGATGTGGGATGAAAAACTGTTTTTT. Its protein is CASSLVMWDEKLFF. The chain recombines TRBV7-2 with TRBJ1-4, with D unresolved. Between the trimmed V and J ends, which lost 1 base and 6 bases, there was a span of 9 bases. Germline V gene lookup returns CDR1 SGHTA and CDR2 FQGNSA. This CDR3 spans 14 amino acids.

V usage is TRBV7-9 and J usage is TRBJ1-5; no clear D. The germline V gene encodes CDR1 SEHNR and CDR2 FQNEAQ (reference sequence). With 1 base removed from V and 1 base from J, the gap between germline ends came to 8 bases. This CDR3 is 15 amino acids long. The CDR3 reads CASSLGAASNQPQHF. The CDR3 DNA is TGTGCCAGCAGCTTAGGGGCGGCCAGCAATCAGCCCCAGCATTTT.

In this sample, this clonotype turned up many times. The chain recombines TRBV2 with TRBJ1-4; D remains ambiguous. The length of the CDR3 is 14 residues. Between the trimmed V and J ends, which lost 4 bases and 0 bases, there was a span of 6 bases. CDR1 is SNHLY and CDR2 is FYNNEI in the germline V gene. The CDR3 region has the DNA TGTGCCAGCAGTGGCGGAGCAACTAATGAAAAACTGTTTTTT. It specifies CASSGGATNEKLFF.

This clonotype was observed a few times. V and J are TRBV4-1 and TRBJ2-5; 7 nucleotides match TRBD2. Germline V lookup: CDR1 MGHRA, CDR2 YSYEKL. J lost 2 bases, V lost 3 bases, and 9 bases had no gene match. The CDR3 is 16 residues long. The CDR3 DNA follows: TGCGCCAGCAGCCATCGCCTTTCGGGGGGACAAGAGACCCAGTACTTC. It specifies CASSHRLSGGQETQYF.

The chain is built from TRBV27 and TRBJ1-3, with TRBD1 matching over 8 bases. The CDR3 sequence is 16 residues long. Per the germline V gene, CDR1 is MNHEY and CDR2 is SMNVEV (reference sequence). The V gene end was trimmed by 0 bases and the J gene end by 2 bases; junction bases not matched to a gene: 3. The CDR3 loop reads CASSLSGDRTGNTIYF. CDR3 in DNA: TGTGCCAGCAGTTTATCCGGGGACAGGACTGGAAACACCATATATTTT.

The chain combines TRBV7-8 with TRBJ2-3; D is undetermined. The V gene lost 5 bases and the J gene lost 6 bases, with 9 bases spanning the gap. From germline, CDR1 is SGHVS and CDR2 FQNEAQ. This CDR3 is 12 amino acids long. The CDR3 reads CASSPQPDTQYF. As DNA, the CDR3 is TGTGCCAGCAGCCCACAACCTGATACGCAGTATTTT.

This clonotype was seen a few times. The chain couples TRBV29-1 to TRBJ2-2; no definite D call. CDR3 length: 13 amino acids. The V gene's germline CDR1 is SQVTM and CDR2 ANQGSEA. Between the trimmed V and J ends, which lost 7 bases and 4 bases, there was a span of 13 bases. The CDR3 DNA reads as TGCAGCGGGAACGTGATGGGCACCGGGGAGCTGTTTTTT. Its translation: CSGNVMGTGELFF.

This clonotype appeared a few times. The chain couples TRBV7-9 to TRBJ2-5; D is unclear. Germline loops: CDR1 SEHNR, CDR2 FQNEAQ (reference sequence). V lost 0 bases to trimming and J lost 5 bases, with 19 bases between them. The CDR3 length is 17 residues. DNA for the CDR3: TGTGCCAGCAGCTTAGCGCATTCGTTGAGCTCGGAGGAGACCCAGTACTTC. The encoded protein is CASSLAHSLSSEETQYF.

The chain joins TRBV5-5 to TRBJ2-5; D unresolved. Germline CDR1 SGHKS, CDR2 YYEKEE (reference sequence). The V end was cut by 5 bases, the J end by 4 bases, with 12 bases between. This CDR3 has 13 residues. The CDR3 spells CASRKALGETQYF. The CDR3 DNA sequence: TGTGCCAGCAGGAAGGCCCTGGGAGAGACCCAGTACTTC.

This clonotype has just a few counts. The chain couples TRBV6-1 to TRBJ2-1; D is perhaps TRBD1 (5 bases). Germline lookup yields CDR1 MNHNS and CDR2 SASEGT. CDR3 length: 14 residues. V was shortened by 8 bases and J by 1 base, with 12 bases between the two germline ends. CDR3 sequence (DNA): TGTGCCAGCGAAAGGGGTAATTCCTACAATGAGCAGTTCTTC. This gives the protein CASERGNSYNEQFF.

This sequence joins TRBV6-5 and TRBJ1-6, with D unclear. Trimming left V 2 bases short and J 2 bases short, with 4 bases between. Germline assignment: CDR1 MNHEY and CDR2 SVGAGI. This CDR3 has 14 residues. CDR3: CASSYGTYNSPLHF. CDR3 in DNA: TGTGCCAGCAGTTACGGCACCTATAATTCACCCCTCCACTTT.

This clonotype was picked up many times. This chain links TRBV11-2 with TRBJ2-3; 7 bases fit TRBD1. The trim removed 2 bases at V and 2 bases at J, leaving 4 bases unmatched. CDR3 length: 15 residues. The germline V gene has CDR1 SGHAT and CDR2 FQNNGV. Written as DNA, the CDR3 is TGTGCCAGCAGCTTATCGGGGACAGCCACAGATACGCAGTATTTT. Protein sequence: CASSLSGTATDTQYF.

Worth noting for this clonotype: The junction shows a germline mismatch at one end, possibly a read error. CDR3: CAISTEGTYSCEQYF. The CDR3 coding sequence is TGTGCCATCAGTACAGAGGGGACTTACTCCTGCGAGCAGTACTTC. This chain connects TRBV10-3 to TRBJ2-7, with D possibly matching TRBD2 (6 bases). The V gene's germline CDR1 is ENHRY and CDR2 SYGVKD. The CDR3 loop spans 15 amino acids.

This clonotype was seen a few times. The chain joins TRBV25-1 to TRBJ1-2; D gene uncertain. Germline lookup yields CDR1 MGHDK and CDR2 SYGVNS. Trimming left V 4 bases short and J 7 bases short, with 7 bases between. The length of the CDR3 is 11 residues. CDR3 in DNA: TGTGCCAGCAGTGCCCTGGGTGGCTACACCTTC. This encodes CASSALGGYTF.

This clonotype was seen more than once but under ten times. The chain recombines TRBV6-5 with TRBJ2-1; 12 bases match TRBD2. The CDR3 has 14 amino acids. J gave up 6 bases and V 8 bases, and 5 bases lay outside the gene matches. Per the germline V gene, CDR1 is MNHEY and CDR2 is SVGAGI. This chain's CDR3 is CASRGTSGSNEQFF. The CDR3 nucleotides read TGTGCCAGCCGGGGGACTAGCGGGTCCAATGAGCAGTTCTTC.

This clonotype turned up a few times. The chain uses TRBV4-2 and TRBJ1-1, with D possibly TRBD1 on 6 matching bases. V was pared by 0 bases and J by 4 bases, with 12 bases between. The CDR3 contains 15 residues. Germline lookup yields CDR1 LGHNA and CDR2 YNFKEQ. CDR3 in DNA: TGTGCCAGCAGCCAAGAGCCACAGGGAACCACTGAAGCTTTCTTT. Translation gives CASSQEPQGTTEAFF.

This clonotype was detected a few times. V and J are TRBV11-2 and TRBJ2-5; D might be TRBD1 (6 bases). CDR1 SGHAT and CDR2 FQNNGV come from the germline V gene. The CDR3 length is 15 residues. V was trimmed by 1 base and J by 2 bases, leaving 11 bases between them. Here the CDR3 DNA reads TGTGCCAGCAGCTTAGGAGGGACATCACAAGAGACCCAGTACTTC. Its translation is CASSLGGTSQETQYF.

This clonotype was found many times. Written as DNA, the CDR3 is TGCAGTGCCCCTACCGGGCCCTGGAAGACTGAAGCTTTCTTT. It is translated as CSAPTGPWKTEAFF. V and J are TRBV20-1 and TRBJ1-1; no definite D call. Germline lookup yields CDR1 DFQATT and CDR2 SNEGSKA (reference sequence). The V gene lost 6 bases and the J gene lost 5 bases, with 19 bases spanning the gap. The CDR3 length is 14 residues.

This clonotype came up a few times. The chain combines TRBV20-1 with TRBJ2-2; TRBD2 aligns across 12 bases. Germline V lookup: CDR1 DFQATT, CDR2 SNEGSKA (reference sequence). This CDR3 region has 15 residues. The V segment lost 6 bases and the J segment 4 bases; nucleotides outside the gene matches: 6. CDR3: CSALAGGPRTGELFF. CDR3 bases: TGCAGTGCCCTAGCGGGGGGGCCGCGCACCGGGGAGCTGTTTTTT.

This clonotype was picked up many times. This rearrangement joins TRBV5-6 to TRBJ2-1; 9 bases match TRBD2. The germline V gene has CDR1 SGHDT and CDR2 YYEEEE. This CDR3 contains 16 residues. Unmatched junction bases numbered 6, after V lost 5 bases and J lost 0 bases. CDR3 DNA sequence: TGTGCCAGCAGTGCGGGAGGGCCGAACTCCTACAATGAGCAGTTCTTC. This encodes CASSAGGPNSYNEQFF. The entire variable domain, with the rest obtained from reference TRBV5-6 and TRBJ2-1, is as follows: DAGVTQSPTHLIKTRGQQVTLRCSPKSGHDTVSWYQQALGQGPQFIFQYYEEEERQRGNFPDRFSGHQFPNYSSELNVNALLLGDSALYLCASSAGGPNSYNEQFFGPGTRLTVL.

The chain joins TRBV7-2 to TRBJ1-3, with D perhaps matching TRBD1 (5 bases). From germline, CDR1 is SGHTA and CDR2 FQGNSA. CDR3 length equals 18 residues. The V gene lost 4 bases and the J gene lost 0 bases, with 19 bases spanning the gap. The CDR3 spells CASSSMGWQGLSGNTIYF. CDR3 sequence (DNA): TGTGCCAGCAGCTCCATGGGCTGGCAGGGTCTCTCTGGAAACACCATATATTTT.

As to this clonotype: A junction end diverges from the germline sequence, so it may reflect a read error. The chain employs TRBV5-1 and TRBJ1-2; weak D call: TRBD1 (5 bases). CDR1 is SGHRS and CDR2 is YFSETQ in the germline V gene. This CDR3 comprises 12 residues. The CDR3 DNA follows: TGCGCCAGCAGCTTGAAGGGGAGTGGCGACACCTTC. Its translation is CASSLKGSGDTF.

This clonotype showed up just a few times. The chain couples TRBV19 to TRBJ2-7, with 12 bases identical to TRBD2. CDR1 is LNHDA, CDR2 SQIVND, per germline (reference sequence). The V segment lost 3 bases and the J segment 3 bases; nucleotides outside the gene matches: 0. This CDR3 comprises 14 residues. CDR3 residues: CASSMTSGGYEQYF. DNA for the CDR3: TGTGCCAGTAGTATGACTAGCGGGGGCTACGAGCAGTACTTC.

This chain joins TRBV7-2 and TRBJ2-3, with D perhaps matching TRBD2 (6 bases). Germline V gives CDR1 SGHTA, CDR2 FQGNSA. Trimming removed 5 bases from V and 7 bases from J, with 16 bases in between. CDR3 length: 14 amino acids. For the CDR3, the DNA is TGTGCCAGCAGCCCTAGACTAGTTAATTATACGCAGTATTTT. It is translated as CASSPRLVNYTQYF.